The present T cell receptor beta chain was sequenced within a study of blood T cell repertoires in COVID-19. The overall study: Samples of COVID-19 (acute and convalescent) were obtained from the United States, Italy and Spain. From T cells, B-cell-depleted T cells, or PBMCs came the material, which was cDNA or gDNA.

In the study's own analysis: The authors estimated nucleated cell counts from reference gene primer amplification. Profiling relied on immunoSEQ multiplex PCR, and the TCRdb table lists in-frame clones only, not all of them. That table is the source of V, J and clone size, and D and trimming were worked out from the DNA. The data contain more than 130,000 clones, 80% to 90% of them singletons. This clone was found once. The germline gives CDR1 LNHDA, CDR2 SQIVND (reference sequence). V dropped 7 bases and J dropped 5 bases, with 14 bases sitting between them. The CDR3 length is 13 residues. The rearrangement uses TRBV19 and TRBJ2-5; D unresolved. This clonotype originated in a woman aged 40 to 50 with acute or convalescent COVID-19. What was sequenced was peripheral blood. CDR3 protein: CASKARMRETQYF. CDR3 in DNA: TGTGCCAGTAAGGCTCGAATGAGGGAGACCCAGTACTTC.